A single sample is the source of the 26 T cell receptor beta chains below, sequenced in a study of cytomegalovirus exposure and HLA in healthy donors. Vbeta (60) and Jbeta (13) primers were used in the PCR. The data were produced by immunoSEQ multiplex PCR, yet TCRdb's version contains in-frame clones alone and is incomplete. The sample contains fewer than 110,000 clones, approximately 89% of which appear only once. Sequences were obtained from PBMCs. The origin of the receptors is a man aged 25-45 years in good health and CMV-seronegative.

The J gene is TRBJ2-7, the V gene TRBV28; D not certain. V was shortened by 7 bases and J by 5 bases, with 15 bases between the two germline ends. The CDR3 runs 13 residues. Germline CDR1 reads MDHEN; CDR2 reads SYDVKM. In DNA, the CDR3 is TGTGCCAGCAACCCTAGTGGTTTCCACGAGCAGTACTTC. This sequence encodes CASNPSGFHEQYF.

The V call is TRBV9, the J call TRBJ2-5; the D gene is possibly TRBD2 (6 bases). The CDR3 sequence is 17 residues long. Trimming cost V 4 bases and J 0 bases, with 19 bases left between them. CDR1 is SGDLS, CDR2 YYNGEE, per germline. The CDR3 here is CASSLGFGSGYQETQYF. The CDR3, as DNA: TGTGCCAGCAGCTTGGGGTTCGGCAGCGGGTACCAAGAGACCCAGTACTTC.

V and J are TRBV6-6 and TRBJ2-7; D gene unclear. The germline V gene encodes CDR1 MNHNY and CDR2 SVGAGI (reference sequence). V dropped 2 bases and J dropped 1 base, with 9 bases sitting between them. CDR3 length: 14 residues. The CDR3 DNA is TGTGCCAGCAGTTACGGTACTGATTCCTACGAGCAGTACTTC. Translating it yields CASSYGTDSYEQYF.

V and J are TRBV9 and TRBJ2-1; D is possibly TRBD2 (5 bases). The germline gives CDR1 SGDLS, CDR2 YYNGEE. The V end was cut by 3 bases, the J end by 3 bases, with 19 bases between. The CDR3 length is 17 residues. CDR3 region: CASSDAFNRGNYNEQFF. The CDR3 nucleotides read TGTGCCAGCAGCGACGCCTTTAACCGGGGTAACTACAATGAGCAGTTCTTC.

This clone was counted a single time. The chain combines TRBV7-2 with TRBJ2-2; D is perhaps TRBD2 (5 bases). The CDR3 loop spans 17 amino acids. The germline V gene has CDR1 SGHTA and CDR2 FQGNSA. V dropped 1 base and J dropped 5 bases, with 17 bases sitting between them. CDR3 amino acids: CASSLGLQKLLTGELFF. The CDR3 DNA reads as TGTGCCAGCAGCTTAGGACTACAGAAACTACTTACCGGGGAGCTGTTTTTT.

CDR3 coding DNA: TGCGCCAGCAGCCAAGAGGGAACAGTCGGGAGGTACGAGCAGTACTTC. Amino acid sequence: CASSQEGTVGRYEQYF. The rearrangement uses TRBV4-1 and TRBJ2-7, with 7 bases that match TRBD2. The V segment lost 0 bases and the J segment 4 bases; nucleotides outside the gene matches: 9. The CDR3 is 16 amino acids. Germline values: CDR1 MGHRA, CDR2 YSYEKL.

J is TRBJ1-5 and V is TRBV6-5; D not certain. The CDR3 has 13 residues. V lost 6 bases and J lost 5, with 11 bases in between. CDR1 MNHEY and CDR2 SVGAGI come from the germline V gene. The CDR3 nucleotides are TGTGCCAGCAGCCGTGGTAGAGATCAGCCCCAGCATTTT. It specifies CASSRGRDQPQHF.

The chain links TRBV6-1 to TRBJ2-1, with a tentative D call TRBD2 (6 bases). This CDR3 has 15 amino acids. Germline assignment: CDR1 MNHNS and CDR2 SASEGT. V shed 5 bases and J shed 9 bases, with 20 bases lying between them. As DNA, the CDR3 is TGTGCCAGCAGTCAGACTAGTTCCCCCTCGGGTGAGCAGTTCTTC. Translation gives CASSQTSSPSGEQFF.

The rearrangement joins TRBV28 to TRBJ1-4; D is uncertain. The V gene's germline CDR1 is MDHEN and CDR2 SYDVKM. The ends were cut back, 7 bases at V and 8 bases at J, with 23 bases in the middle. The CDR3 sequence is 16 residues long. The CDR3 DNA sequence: TGTGCCAGCACCCCTGGCCAGTTTTCAAGCGAGGAAAAACTGTTTTTT. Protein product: CASTPGQFSSEEKLFF.

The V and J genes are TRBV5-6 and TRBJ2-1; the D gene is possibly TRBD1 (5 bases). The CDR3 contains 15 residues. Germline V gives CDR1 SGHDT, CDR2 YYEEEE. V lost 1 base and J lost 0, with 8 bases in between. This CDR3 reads CASSLPQGSYNEQFF. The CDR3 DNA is TGTGCCAGCAGCTTGCCGCAGGGCTCCTACAATGAGCAGTTCTTC.

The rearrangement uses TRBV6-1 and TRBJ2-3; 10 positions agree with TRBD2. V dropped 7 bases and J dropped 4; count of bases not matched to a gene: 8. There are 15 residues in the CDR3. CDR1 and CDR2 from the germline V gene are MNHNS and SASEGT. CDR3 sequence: CASIRRAGGPDTQYF. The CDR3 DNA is TGTGCCAGCATCCGACGAGCGGGGGGGCCAGATACGCAGTATTTT.

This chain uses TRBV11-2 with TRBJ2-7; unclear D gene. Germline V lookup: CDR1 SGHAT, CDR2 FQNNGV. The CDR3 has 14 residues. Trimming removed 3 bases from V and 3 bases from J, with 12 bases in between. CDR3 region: CASSFQPGLYEQYF. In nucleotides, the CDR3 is TGTGCCAGCAGCTTCCAACCGGGTCTCTACGAGCAGTACTTC.

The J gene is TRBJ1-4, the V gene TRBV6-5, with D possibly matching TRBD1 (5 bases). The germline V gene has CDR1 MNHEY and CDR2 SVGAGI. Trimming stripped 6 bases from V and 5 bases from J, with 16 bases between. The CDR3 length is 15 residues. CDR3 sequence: CASSDMRQLNEKLFF. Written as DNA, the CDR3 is TGTGCCAGCAGCGATATGAGACAGTTAAATGAAAAACTGTTTTTT.

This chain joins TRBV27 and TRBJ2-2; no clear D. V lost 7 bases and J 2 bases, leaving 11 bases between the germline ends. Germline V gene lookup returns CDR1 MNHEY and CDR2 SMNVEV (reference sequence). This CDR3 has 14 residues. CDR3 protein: CASKRVENTGELFF. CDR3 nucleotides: TGTGCCAGCAAACGAGTAGAAAACACCGGGGAGCTGTTTTTT.

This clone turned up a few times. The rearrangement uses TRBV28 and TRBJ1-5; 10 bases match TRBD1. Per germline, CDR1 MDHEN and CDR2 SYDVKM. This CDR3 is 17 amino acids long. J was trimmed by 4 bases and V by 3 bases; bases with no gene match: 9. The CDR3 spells CASSFSWGQGRNQPQHF. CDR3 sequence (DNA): TGTGCCAGCAGTTTTTCGTGGGGACAGGGGCGGAATCAGCCCCAGCATTTT.

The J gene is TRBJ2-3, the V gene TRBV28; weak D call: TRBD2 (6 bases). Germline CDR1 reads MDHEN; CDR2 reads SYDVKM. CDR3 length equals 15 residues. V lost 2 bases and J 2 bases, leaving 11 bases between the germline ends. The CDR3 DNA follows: TGTGCCAGCAGTTTAGGGGCGGGGAACACAGATACGCAGTATTTT. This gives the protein CASSLGAGNTDTQYF. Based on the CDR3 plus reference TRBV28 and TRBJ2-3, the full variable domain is DVKVTQSSRYLVKRTGEKVFLECVQDMDHENMFWYRQDPGLGLRLIYFSYDVKMKEKGDIPEGYSVSREKKERFSLILESASTNQTSMYLCASSLGAGNTDTQYFGPGTRLTVL.

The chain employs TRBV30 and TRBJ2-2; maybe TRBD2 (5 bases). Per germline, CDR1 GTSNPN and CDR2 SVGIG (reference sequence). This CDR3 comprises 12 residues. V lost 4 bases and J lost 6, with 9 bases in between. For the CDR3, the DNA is TGTGCCTGGAATATCGGGGCCGGGGAGCTGTTTTTT. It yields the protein CAWNIGAGELFF.

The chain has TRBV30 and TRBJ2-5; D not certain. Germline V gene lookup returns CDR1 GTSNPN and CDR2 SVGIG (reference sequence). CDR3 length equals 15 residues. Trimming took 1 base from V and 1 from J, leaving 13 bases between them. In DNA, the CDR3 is TGTGCCTGGAGTGGGCTAGGAGATACCCAAGAGACCCAGTACTTC. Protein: CAWSGLGDTQETQYF.

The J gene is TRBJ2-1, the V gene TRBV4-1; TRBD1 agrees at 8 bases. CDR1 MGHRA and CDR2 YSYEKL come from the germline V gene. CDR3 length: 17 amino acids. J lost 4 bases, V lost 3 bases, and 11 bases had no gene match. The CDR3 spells CASSHPSVQGAYNEQFF. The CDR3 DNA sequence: TGCGCCAGCAGCCATCCATCGGTGCAGGGGGCTTACAATGAGCAGTTCTTC.

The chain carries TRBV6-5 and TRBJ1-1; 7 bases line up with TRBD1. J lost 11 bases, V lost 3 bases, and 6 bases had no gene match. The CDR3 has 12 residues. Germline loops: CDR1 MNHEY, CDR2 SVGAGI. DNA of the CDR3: TGTGCCAGCAGTTATCCGACAGGGCGCGCTTTCTTT. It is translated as CASSYPTGRAFF.

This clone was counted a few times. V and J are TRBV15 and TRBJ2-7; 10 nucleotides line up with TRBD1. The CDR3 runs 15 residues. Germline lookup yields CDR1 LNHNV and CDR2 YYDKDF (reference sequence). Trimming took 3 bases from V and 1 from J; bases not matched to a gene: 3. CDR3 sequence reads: CATSSRTGGSYEQYF. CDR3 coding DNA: TGTGCCACCAGCAGCCGGACAGGGGGATCCTACGAGCAGTACTTC.

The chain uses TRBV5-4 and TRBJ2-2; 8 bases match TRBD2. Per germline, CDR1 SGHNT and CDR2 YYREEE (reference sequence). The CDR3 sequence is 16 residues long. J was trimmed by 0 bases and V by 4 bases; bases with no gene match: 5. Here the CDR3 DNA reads TGTGCCAGCAGCCCAAGCGGGGGAACGAACACCGGGGAGCTGTTTTTT. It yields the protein CASSPSGGTNTGELFF.

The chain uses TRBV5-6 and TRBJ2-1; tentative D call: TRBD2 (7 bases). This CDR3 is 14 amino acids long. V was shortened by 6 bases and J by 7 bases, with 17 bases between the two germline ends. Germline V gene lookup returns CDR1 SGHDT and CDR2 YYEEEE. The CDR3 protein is CASTPEGGVNEQFF. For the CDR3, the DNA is TGTGCCAGCACGCCGGAAGGGGGGGTGAATGAGCAGTTCTTC.

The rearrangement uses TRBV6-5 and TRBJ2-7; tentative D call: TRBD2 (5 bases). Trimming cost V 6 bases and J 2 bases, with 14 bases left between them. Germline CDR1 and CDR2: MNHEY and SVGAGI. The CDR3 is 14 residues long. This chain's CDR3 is CASSPSLGAYEQYF. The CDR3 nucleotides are TGTGCCAGCAGCCCCTCCCTCGGGGCCTACGAGCAGTACTTC.

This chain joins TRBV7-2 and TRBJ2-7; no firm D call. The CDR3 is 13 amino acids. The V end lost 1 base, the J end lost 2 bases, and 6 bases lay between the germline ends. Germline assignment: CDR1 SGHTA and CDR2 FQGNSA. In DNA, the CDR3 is TGTGCCAGCAGCTTAGGGGCCCCCTACGAGCAGTACTTC. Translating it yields CASSLGAPYEQYF.

DNA for the CDR3: TGTGCCAGCAGCCAATTACCCGGGACAGGGAGGGGGGAGACCCAGTACTTC. Protein: CASSQLPGTGRGETQYF. The V gene is TRBV7-6, the J gene TRBJ2-5, with 9 bases that match TRBD1. Germline V gene sequence: CDR1 SGHVS, CDR2 FNYEAQ. After removal of 5 bases from V and 5 bases from J, the junction contained 15 bases not matched to a gene. The CDR3 extends over 17 amino acids.